These 19 T cell receptor beta chains originate from one sample sequenced in a study of read filtering for tumor transcriptome and immune sequencing. Molecular barcoded adaptors covering alpha/delta and beta/gamma chains were used on about 390 ng RNA. TCRdb passed the reads through MiXCR, listing each CDR3 protein once. The sample has over 20,000 distinct CDR3 sequences, roughly 13% seen once. Material: a population of CD138-negative cells sorted from bone marrow. The receptors shown here come from a donor older than 35 with multiple myeloma.

On this clonotype itself: A much larger clone lies a single base off, so this may be a read error. The chain employs TRBV10-3 and TRBJ2-1; D gene unclear. The V end was cut by 5 bases, the J end by 7 bases, with 6 bases between. Germline-derived CDR1 and CDR2 are ENHRY and SYGVKD. The CDR3 contains 11 residues. CDR3: CAISSANEQFF. The CDR3 nucleotides read TGTGCCATCAGTTCTGCTAATGAGCAGTTCTTC.

This clonotype was found many times. The chain employs TRBV19 and TRBJ1-5; D is unresolved. Germline V lookup: CDR1 LNHDA, CDR2 SQIVND (reference sequence). Between the trimmed V and J ends, which lost 7 bases and 4 bases, there was a span of 17 bases. The CDR3 consists of 15 residues. The CDR3 coding sequence is TGTGCCAGTACCATTCCAGGTCAACCAAATCAGCCCCAGCATTTT. Its protein is CASTIPGQPNQPQHF.

This clonotype was seen a few times. The chain combines TRBV13 with TRBJ2-7; TRBD1 or TRBD2 may be the D gene (6 bases each). Germline assignment: CDR1 PRHDT and CDR2 FYEKMQ (reference sequence). V dropped 3 bases and J dropped 5 bases, with 8 bases sitting between them. This CDR3 region has 12 residues. The CDR3 DNA reads as TGTGCCAGCAGCTTTCGGGGGCACGAGCAGTACTTC. This encodes CASSFRGHEQYF.

The J gene is TRBJ1-5, the V gene TRBV28; the D gene is possibly TRBD1 (5 bases). This CDR3 comprises 17 residues. Trimming shortened V by 7 bases and J by 1 base, and 20 bases separated the two germline ends. From germline, CDR1 is MDHEN and CDR2 SYDVKM. The CDR3 DNA is TGTGCCAGCAATTTCCCAGGGAGAGGAGTCAGCAATCAGCCCCAGCATTTT. Translating gives CASNFPGRGVSNQPQHF.

V is TRBV18 and J is TRBJ2-5; D might be TRBD1 (6 bases). V lost 2 bases to trimming and J lost 5 bases, with 12 bases between them. This CDR3 region has 14 residues. Germline CDR1 is KGHSH and CDR2 is LQKENI. Here the CDR3 reads CASSPSRGMETQYF. As DNA, the CDR3 is TGTGCCAGCTCACCATCCAGGGGAATGGAGACCCAGTACTTC.

With regard to this clonotype: A much larger clone sits a single nucleotide away, making a read error possible. The gene calls are TRBV4-1 and TRBJ2-7; D remains ambiguous. The CDR3 totals 15 residues. The germline V gene encodes CDR1 MGHRA and CDR2 YSYEKL. V lost 1 base, J lost 4 bases, and 14 bases lay in between. The DNA for the CDR3 is TGCGCCAGCAGCCAAGCCGCCTCTTCTCCTTACGAGCAGTACTTC. Residues: CASSQAASSPYEQYF.

This clonotype was detected a few times. The rearrangement links TRBV20-1 to TRBJ1-1; TRBD1 matches at 8 bases. V lost 5 bases, J lost 8 bases, and 10 bases stayed unmatched. The CDR3 covers 13 residues. Germline CDR1 and CDR2: DFQATT and SNEGSKA (reference sequence). This CDR3 is CSAPNGGTGEAFF. The CDR3 DNA is TGCAGTGCTCCTAATGGCGGGACAGGAGAAGCTTTCTTT.

This clonotype was seen a handful of times. The chain employs TRBV6-1 and TRBJ2-3, with 10 positions matching TRBD1. With 4 bases clipped from V and 5 bases from J, the junction kept 6 bases outside the gene matches. Germline CDR1 reads MNHNS; CDR2 reads SASEGT. The CDR3 is 15 amino acids. The CDR3 here is CASSAMGQGQDTQYF. As DNA, the CDR3 is TGTGCCAGCAGTGCAATGGGACAGGGGCAAGATACGCAGTATTTT.

The rearrangement uses TRBV28 and TRBJ2-7; no reliable D call. The germline V gene encodes CDR1 MDHEN and CDR2 SYDVKM. The CDR3 contains 11 residues. The V end was cut by 4 bases, the J end by 6 bases, with 7 bases between. CDR3 nucleotide sequence: TGTGCCAGCAGTTCGTTCGCCGAGCAGTACTTC. This gives the protein CASSSFAEQYF.

This clonotype turned up a few times. The chain carries TRBV3-1 and TRBJ1-6; D uncertain. Germline V lookup: CDR1 LGHDT, CDR2 YNNKEL (reference sequence). Trimming cost V 1 base and J 9 bases, with 4 bases left between them. The CDR3 contains 12 residues. Here the CDR3 reads CASSQAGSPLHF. Here the CDR3 DNA reads TGTGCCAGCAGCCAAGCTGGTTCACCCCTCCACTTT.

This clonotype was observed many times. The rearrangement uses TRBV10-3 and TRBJ2-1, with TRBD2 identical over 9 bases. Trimming removed 2 bases from V and 4 bases from J; junction bases left unmatched: 9. Per the germline V gene, CDR1 is ENHRY and CDR2 is SYGVKD. CDR3 length: 17 amino acids. The CDR3 nucleotides are TGTGCCATCAGTGAGACTTCGACTAGCGGAAGATACAATGAGCAGTTCTTC. Translation gives CAISETSTSGRYNEQFF.

The V gene is TRBV20-1, the J gene TRBJ1-5; a possible D gene is TRBD1 (6 bases). Germline CDR1 is DFQATT and CDR2 is SNEGSKA (reference sequence). V lost 3 bases, J lost 2 bases, and 14 bases lay in between. The CDR3 covers 15 residues. CDR3 coding DNA: TGCAGTGCTAGCAGGGGAGCGGGGGGCAATCAGCCCCAGCATTTT. As protein: CSASRGAGGNQPQHF.

Concerning this clonotype: A read error may be the cause here, since a much bigger clone is one base away. V and J are TRBV28 and TRBJ1-4, with D uncertain. CDR1 is MDHEN and CDR2 is SYDVKM in the germline V gene. The CDR3 contains 14 residues. The CDR3 DNA reads as TGTGCCACGCTAACTTCTACGACGAATGAAGAACTGTTTTTT. Its protein is CATLTSTTNEELFF.

The table lists this clonotype with many counts. The chain couples TRBV5-1 to TRBJ2-1, with D maybe TRBD1 (6 bases). Germline V CDR1 and CDR2: SGHRS, YFSETQ. Trimming took off 2 bases at V and 5 bases at J, with 11 bases between the two ends. This CDR3 contains 14 residues. The CDR3 sequence: CASSFQGSDNEQFF. The CDR3 nucleotides read TGCGCCAGCAGCTTCCAGGGGAGCGACAATGAGCAGTTCTTC.

This clonotype was observed at least ten times. V usage is TRBV5-6 and J usage is TRBJ2-1; 8 nucleotides agree with TRBD2. The germline V gene encodes CDR1 SGHDT and CDR2 YYEEEE. This CDR3 is 17 amino acids long. The V gene end was trimmed by 2 bases and the J gene end by 2 bases; junction bases not matched to a gene: 9. As DNA, the CDR3 is TGTGCCAGCAGCTTTATGACGAGCGGGAGTACCTACAATGAGCAGTTCTTC. Encoded protein: CASSFMTSGSTYNEQFF. Full variable domain (outside the CDR3, taken from reference TRBV5-6 and TRBJ2-1): DAGVTQSPTHLIKTRGQQVTLRCSPKSGHDTVSWYQQALGQGPQFIFQYYEEEERQRGNFPDRFSGHQFPNYSSELNVNALLLGDSALYLCASSFMTSGSTYNEQFFGPGTRLTVL.

In this sample, this clonotype turned up many times. The chain links TRBV3-1 to TRBJ2-5; TRBD2 might be the D (5 bases). CDR3 length equals 12 residues. V dropped 9 bases and J dropped 7 bases, with 15 bases sitting between them. Germline V gene data show CDR1 as LGHDT and CDR2 as YNNKEL (reference sequence). The CDR3: CAREPGYGTQYF. CDR3 nucleotides: TGTGCCAGAGAACCGGGATATGGGACCCAGTACTTC.

In regard to this clonotype: One junction end disagrees with the germline gene, perhaps due to a read error. The V gene is TRBV7-9, the J gene TRBJ1-1, with 7 nucleotides matching TRBD1. This CDR3 is built from 13 residues. Looked up from germline, CDR1 is SEHNR and CDR2 is FQNEAQ (reference sequence). The CDR3 here is CAGLSGGNTEASF. CDR3 DNA: TGTGCCGGGTTGTCAGGGGGGAACACTGAAGCTTCCTTT.

The CDR3 DNA reads TGTGCCAGCAGCTTGGGACCGACTAGCGGCCTAAGAAATGAGCAGTTCTTC. This encodes CASSLGPTSGLRNEQFF. The chain couples TRBV5-4 to TRBJ2-1; 9 positions match TRBD2. There are 17 residues in the CDR3. Germline CDR1 and CDR2: SGHNT and YYREEE (reference sequence). Unmatched junction bases numbered 11, after V lost 0 bases and J lost 7 bases.

Ten or more counts support this clonotype. The V and J genes are TRBV7-9 and TRBJ1-2, with D unclear. Per germline, CDR1 SEHNR and CDR2 FQNEAQ (reference sequence). Trimming cost V 4 bases and J 2 bases, with 11 bases left between them. The CDR3 is 14 amino acids. The CDR3 loop is CASSSSGANYGYTF. The DNA for the CDR3 is TGTGCCAGCAGCTCGTCAGGAGCAAACTATGGCTACACCTTC.